The text below deals with one TCR beta chain. Its antigen is currently unknown. This sample stems from a study of cytomegalovirus exposure and HLA in healthy donors. Whole-study context: Early on, a data release was issued that held approximately 78 million unique TCRs from HLA-typed donors. General study results and limits: Analysis performed later found more than 15,000 TCR beta sequences associated with HLA alleles at 0.05 false discovery rate. Later analysis indicated greater clonal expansion among HLA-associated TCR beta chains than among equally common other chains. Reportedly, HLA-A and HLA-B alleles of most subjects were accurately predicted from TCR beta.

The CDR3 spans 13 residues. V lost 7 bases to trimming and J lost 7 bases; unmatched junction nucleotides: 9. Germline-derived CDR1 and CDR2 are MDHEN and SYDVKM. PCR was performed using 60 Vbeta and 13 Jbeta primers. The method was immunoSEQ multiplex PCR; TCRdb's version includes in-frame clones alone and lacks a portion of them. The repertoire consists of 150,000 to 180,000 clones, with more than 60% occurring once and the leading ten covering around 4.1%. Sequenced input: PBMCs. The clonotype originates from a woman aged 40 to 50 in good health and CMV-seronegative. The V and J genes are TRBV28 and TRBJ1-2; 7 bases line up with TRBD1. In DNA form, the CDR3 reads TGTGCCAGCACACAGACAGGGTCAGGTGGCTACACCTTC. Residues: CASTQTGSGGYTF.